These 14 T cell receptor beta chains share one sample of origin, sequenced in a study of blood T cell repertoires in COVID-19. Here immunoSEQ multiplex PCR was the method, and the copy in TCRdb shows in-frame clones only, minus some. The sample records 150,000 to 200,000 clones, approximately 80% being singletons. The sample consisted of peripheral blood. The receptors were sampled from a woman of 80 years or more with active or convalescent COVID-19.

The chain carries TRBV11-2 and TRBJ2-1, with D unclear. Germline CDR1 SGHAT, CDR2 FQNNGV. The germline V and J ends were trimmed by 0 bases and 0 bases, with 6 bases remaining between them. The CDR3 is 15 residues long. Written as DNA, the CDR3 is TGTGCCAGCAGCTTAGAGGTTAGCTCCTACAATGAGCAGTTCTTC. Its translation: CASSLEVSSYNEQFF.

The chain recombines TRBV10-3 with TRBJ1-2; D is undetermined. The CDR3 has 14 amino acids. Germline CDR1 ENHRY, CDR2 SYGVKD. V was shortened by 2 bases and J by 2 bases, with 9 bases between the two germline ends. The CDR3 DNA is TGTGCCATCAGTGAGAACCAAGCGAACTATGGCTACACCTTC. It codes for CAISENQANYGYTF.

This chain joins TRBV19 and TRBJ1-1; 12 bases align to TRBD1. Germline assignment: CDR1 LNHDA and CDR2 SQIVND (reference sequence). There are 14 residues in the CDR3. Unmatched junction bases numbered 12, after V lost 8 bases and J lost 11 bases. CDR3: CASQPGTGGVEAFF. As DNA, the CDR3 is TGTGCCAGTCAGCCCGGGACAGGGGGCGTTGAGGCTTTCTTT.

V usage is TRBV15 and J usage is TRBJ2-3; 11 bases line up with TRBD2. With V trimmed by 2 bases and J by 4 bases, 5 bases remained unmatched. Germline V gene lookup returns CDR1 LNHNV and CDR2 YYDKDF (reference sequence). This CDR3 comprises 16 residues. For the CDR3, the DNA is TGTGCCACCAGCAGAAGTAGCGGGGGGGCCGCAGATACGCAGTATTTT. It translates to CATSRSSGGAADTQYF.

The chain uses TRBV3-1 (or the pseudogene TRBV3-2) and TRBJ2-3; 11 bases fit TRBD1. Looked up from germline, CDR1 is LGHDT and CDR2 is YNNKEL (reference sequence). This CDR3 has 12 residues. The CDR3 loop is CASGQGADTQYF. The DNA for the CDR3 is TGTGCTTCGGGACAGGGGGCAGATACGCAGTATTTT.

This chain links TRBV4-2 with TRBJ1-2; 9 positions match TRBD1. The J segment lost 5 bases and the V segment lost 0 bases, leaving 7 bases of the junction unmatched. Germline CDR1 LGHNA, CDR2 YNFKEQ. The CDR3 extends over 16 amino acids. CDR3 protein: CASSQDAGTGPYGYTF. Written as DNA, the CDR3 is TGTGCCAGCAGCCAAGATGCGGGGACAGGGCCTTATGGCTACACCTTC.

The chain's CDR3 is CASNIAGGANEQFF. The CDR3 region has the DNA TGTGCCAGTAACATAGCGGGGGGGGCCAATGAGCAGTTCTTC. V usage is TRBV19 and J usage is TRBJ2-1; 11 bases line up with TRBD2. V shed 7 bases and J 6 bases; nucleotides not matched to a gene: 5. Germline CDR1 is LNHDA and CDR2 is SQIVND (reference sequence). The CDR3 contains 14 residues. Looking up the rest from reference TRBV19 and TRBJ2-1 gives the full variable domain: DGGITQSPKYLFRKEGQNVTLSCEQNLNHDAMYWYRQDPGQGLRLIYYSQIVNDFQKGDIAEGYSVSREKKESFPLTVTSAQKNPTAFYLCASNIAGGANEQFFGPGTRLTVL.

V is TRBV7-6 and J is TRBJ1-4; 7 bases match TRBD1. CDR1 is SGHVS, CDR2 FNYEAQ, per germline. J lost 0 bases, V lost 4 bases, and 17 bases had no gene match. The CDR3 contains 20 residues. Here the CDR3 reads CASSSLPGTASGATNEKLFF. The CDR3 nucleotides are TGTGCCAGCAGCTCACTCCCCGGGACAGCCTCAGGGGCAACTAATGAAAAACTGTTTTTT.

V gene TRBV4-1 combines with J gene TRBJ2-5; 9 nucleotides agree with TRBD2. Trimming at V came to 1 base and at J to 1 base, leaving 1 base not matched to a gene. CDR1 is MGHRA and CDR2 is YSYEKL in the germline V gene. The CDR3 contains 15 residues. CDR3 bases: TGCGCCAGCAGCCAAGGGACTAGCGTCCAAGAGACCCAGTACTTC. Translated: CASSQGTSVQETQYF.

The chain uses TRBV7-2 and TRBJ1-5; TRBD1 matches 10 bases. Per the germline V gene, CDR1 is SGHTA and CDR2 is FQGNSA. This CDR3 is 14 amino acids long. With 3 bases clipped from V and 8 bases from J, the junction kept 4 bases outside the gene matches. The CDR3 DNA is TGTGCCAGCAGCTTTCCGGGACAGGGGAAGCCCCAGCATTTT. Translated, it gives CASSFPGQGKPQHF.

The chain uses TRBV28 and TRBJ1-3, with 7 bases lining up with TRBD1. The CDR3 runs to 16 residues. Germline V gene data show CDR1 as MDHEN and CDR2 as SYDVKM. The ends lost 4 bases at V and 2 bases at J; junction bases unmatched: 8. The CDR3 nucleotides read TGTGCCAGCAGTTCCCCAGGGGGGTGGGCTGGAAACACCATATATTTT. This encodes CASSSPGGWAGNTIYF. Full variable domain (remainder filled in from reference TRBV28 and TRBJ1-3): DVKVTQSSRYLVKRTGEKVFLECVQDMDHENMFWYRQDPGLGLRLIYFSYDVKMKEKGDIPEGYSVSREKKERFSLILESASTNQTSMYLCASSSPGGWAGNTIYFGEGSWLTVV.

The CDR3 protein is CSASSSGNPTDTQYF. In DNA, the CDR3 is TGCAGTGCTAGTTCTAGCGGGAACCCCACAGATACGCAGTATTTT. V gene TRBV20-1 combines with J gene TRBJ2-3; 9 bases fit TRBD2. This CDR3 has 15 residues. Germline CDR1 DFQATT, CDR2 SNEGSKA (reference sequence). J gave up 2 bases and V 3 bases, and 6 bases lay outside the gene matches.

This clone was seen only a few times. V gene TRBV24-1 combines with J gene TRBJ2-2; 7 bases are shared with TRBD2. Germline values: CDR1 KGHDR, CDR2 SFDVKD. This CDR3 is 14 amino acids long. The J segment lost 6 bases and the V segment lost 1 base, leaving 1 base of the junction unmatched. The CDR3 coding sequence is TGTGCCACCAGTGATTTTGGGAGGGCCGGGGAGCTGTTTTTT. Its translation: CATSDFGRAGELFF.

This clone was detected only a few times. This chain uses TRBV6-5 with TRBJ2-1; TRBD2 agrees at 10 bases. Per germline, CDR1 MNHEY and CDR2 SVGAGI. This CDR3 comprises 16 residues. V was pared by 4 bases and J by 4 bases, with 7 bases of the junction left unmatched. The CDR3 protein is CASSLTLAGGYNEQFF. The CDR3 DNA follows: TGTGCCAGCAGTTTGACCTTAGCGGGGGGTTACAATGAGCAGTTCTTC.